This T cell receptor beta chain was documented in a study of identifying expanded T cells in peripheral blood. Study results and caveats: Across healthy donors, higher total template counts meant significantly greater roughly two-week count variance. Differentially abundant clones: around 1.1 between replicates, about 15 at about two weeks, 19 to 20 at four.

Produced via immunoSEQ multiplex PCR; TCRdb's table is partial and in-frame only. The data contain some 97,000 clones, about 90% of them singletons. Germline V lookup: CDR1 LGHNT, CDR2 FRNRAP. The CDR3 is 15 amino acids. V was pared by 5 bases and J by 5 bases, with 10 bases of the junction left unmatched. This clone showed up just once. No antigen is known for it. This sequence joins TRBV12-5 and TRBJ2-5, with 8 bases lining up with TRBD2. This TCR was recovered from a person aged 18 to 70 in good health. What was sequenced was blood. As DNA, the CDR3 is TGTGCTAGTGGTGCCAGCGGGAGTAGGGGCGAGACCCAGTACTTC. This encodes CASGASGSRGETQYF.